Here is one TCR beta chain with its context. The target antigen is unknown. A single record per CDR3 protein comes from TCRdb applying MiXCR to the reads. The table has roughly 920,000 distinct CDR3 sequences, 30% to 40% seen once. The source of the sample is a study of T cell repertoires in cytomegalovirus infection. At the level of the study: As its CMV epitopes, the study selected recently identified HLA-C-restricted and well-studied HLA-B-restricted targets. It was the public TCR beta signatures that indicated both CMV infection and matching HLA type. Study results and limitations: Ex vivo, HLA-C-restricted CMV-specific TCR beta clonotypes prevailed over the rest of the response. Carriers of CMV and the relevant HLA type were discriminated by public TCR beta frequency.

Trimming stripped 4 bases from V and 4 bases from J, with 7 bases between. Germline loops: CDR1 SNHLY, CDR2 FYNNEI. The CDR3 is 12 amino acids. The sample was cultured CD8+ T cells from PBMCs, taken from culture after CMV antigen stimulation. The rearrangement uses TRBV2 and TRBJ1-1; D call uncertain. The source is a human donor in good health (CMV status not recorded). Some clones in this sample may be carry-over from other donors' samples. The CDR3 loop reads CASSVSSTEAFF. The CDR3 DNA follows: TGTGCCAGCAGTGTGTCCAGCACTGAAGCTTTCTTT. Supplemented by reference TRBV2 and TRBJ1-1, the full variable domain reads EPEVTQTPSHQVTQMGQEVILRCVPISNHLYFYWYRQILGQKVEFLVSFYNNEISEKSEIFDDQFSVERPDGSNFTLKIRSTKLEDSAMYFCASSVSSTEAFFGQGTRLTVV.